This T cell receptor beta chain was identified in a study of blood T cells in healthy people across ages. Findings and caveats of the study: Compared with aged donors, long-lived donors showed fewer expanded clones, suggesting selection.

Notes on this clonotype: Its antigen remains unidentified.

Germline CDR1 DFQATT, CDR2 SNEGSKA (reference sequence). Trimming took 6 bases from V and 1 from J; bases not matched to a gene: 5. The CDR3 consists of 13 residues. Donation came from healthy Caucasian individuals in Russia who were aged 6 to 90. Each donor had about 10 milliliters of peripheral blood drawn. PCR was performed a second time for 7 to 11 cycles using a sample-barcoded 5' primer and a J-beta primer mix. Every cDNA molecule bore a tag from a template-switch adaptor containing 12 random nucleotides. From the 5' RACE reads, TCRdb called clonotypes with MiXCR, one entry per CDR3 protein. The table lists 1.5 million to 2 million distinct CDR3 sequences, approximately 40% of them singletons.

The gene calls are TRBV20-1 and TRBJ1-1, with TRBD1 matching 7 bases. This receptor was identified in a human donor in good health. Sequencing was done on a sample of blood. Here the CDR3 DNA reads TGCAGTGCCGAGGGACAGCAGAACACTGAAGCTTTCTTT. As protein: CSAEGQQNTEAFF.